The rows below give T cell receptor beta chains drawn from one sample of a study of radiotherapy plus CTLA-4 blockade in lung cancer. Sequencing was performed with immunoSEQ multiplex PCR; in TCRdb, only in-frame clones are kept and a portion is missing. The table lists tens of thousands of clones, under 80% of them singletons. This sample comprised peripheral blood, obtained from a patient treated with radiotherapy plus ipilimumab. The receptor source for this set is a human donor with non-small cell lung cancer who had a partial response to radiotherapy plus ipilimumab. Some clones in this sample may be carry-over from other donors' samples. Each CDR3 is given with its conserved first and last residue. A D gene is named only where the DNA matches it firmly. Clone size is stated in some rows and not others, as once, few, many or a class when expanded.

j_gene | v_gene | abundance | d_gene | CDR3aa | CDR3nt
TRBJ2-5 | TRBV28 | NA | TRBD1 | CASSDRGYGETQYF | TGTGCCAGCAGTGACAGGGGTTACGGAGAGACCCAGTACTTC
TRBJ1-5 | TRBV30 | NA | NA | CAWAPGSRSPLNQPQHF | TGTGCCTGGGCCCCGGGAAGCCGTTCCCCTTTAAATCAGCCCCAGCATTTT
TRBJ1-5 | TRBV6-6 | NA | TRBD1 | CASWTGLTQPQHF | TGTGCCAGTTGGACAGGCCTTACTCAGCCCCAGCATTTT
TRBJ2-1 | TRBV10-2 | NA | NA | CASSSSSADSYNEQFF | TGCGCCAGCAGTAGCTCTTCAGCGGACTCCTACAATGAGCAGTTCTTC
TRBJ1-1 | TRBV25-1 | once | TRBD1 | CASAQSGGADGTEAFF | TGTGCCAGCGCGCAATCAGGGGGAGCTGATGGCACTGAAGCTTTCTTT
TRBJ1-4 | TRBV28 | NA | NA | CASRLRVYGEKLFF | TGTGCCAGCAGACTCAGGGTATATGGTGAAAAACTGTTTTTT
TRBJ2-1 | TRBV29-1 | NA | NA | CSVQDRYEQFF | TGCAGCGTCCAAGACAGGTATGAGCAGTTCTTC
TRBJ1-2 | TRBV5-1 | NA | NA | CASSFGREGGYTF | TGCGCCAGCAGCTTTGGCAGGGAAGGAGGCTACACCTTC
TRBJ1-6 | TRBV5-4 | NA | TRBD1 | CASSLADRGSQISPLHF | TGTGCCAGCAGCTTGGCGGACAGGGGTTCACAAATTTCACCCCTCCACTTT
TRBJ1-1 | TRBV5-4 | NA | NA | CASSLEGGRGTEAFF | TGTGCCAGCAGCTTGGAGGGGGGGCGCGGCACTGAAGCTTTCTTT
TRBJ1-6 | TRBV28 | NA | NA | CASGRNYNSPLHF | TGTGCCAGCGGCAGAAACTATAATTCACCCCTCCACTTT
TRBJ2-1 | TRBV25-1 | NA | NA | CASSEFSSSYNEQFF | TGTGCCAGCAGTGAATTTAGTAGCTCCTACAATGAGCAGTTCTTC
TRBJ1-1 | TRBV30 | NA | TRBD1 | CAWSAGQDTEAFF | TGTGCCTGGAGTGCGGGACAGGACACTGAAGCTTTCTTT
TRBJ1-1 | TRBV6-5 | NA | NA | CASGRWGVMNTEAFF | TGTGCCAGCGGGCGGTGGGGGGTGATGAACACTGAAGCTTTCTTT
TRBJ1-3 | TRBV6-6 | few | NA | CASTIQGSGNTIYF | TGTGCCAGCACCATACAGGGCTCTGGAAACACCATATATTTT
TRBJ2-7 | TRBV5-1 | NA | TRBD2 | CASSSPERGYEQYF | TGCGCCAGCAGCTCCCCCGAGCGGGGCTACGAGCAGTACTTC
TRBJ2-1 | TRBV7-2 | NA | NA | CASSPQAQASYNEQFF | TGTGCCAGCAGCCCCCAGGCTCAGGCCAGCTACAATGAGCAGTTCTTC
TRBJ2-3 | TRBV5-6 | NA | TRBD2 | CASSLVGGGSTDTQYF | TGTGCCAGCAGCTTGGTAGGCGGGGGAAGCACAGATACGCAGTATTTT
TRBJ2-4 | TRBV5-1 | NA | NA | CASSLQPTSYLQYF | TGCGCCAGCAGCTTGCAGCCGACATCTTATCTTCAGTACTTC
TRBJ2-1 | TRBV19 | few | NA | CASSIDPVAIQFF | TGTGCCAGTAGTATAGACCCCGTCGCGATTCAGTTCTTC
TRBJ2-2 | TRBV7-2 | NA | NA | CASSLGTANTGELFF | TGTGCCAGCAGCTTGGGGACTGCGAACACCGGGGAGCTGTTTTTT
TRBJ1-2 | TRBV28 | NA | TRBD1 | CASLITLGQGKSSGYTF | TGTGCCAGCCTAATTACCCTGGGACAGGGGAAATCTAGTGGCTACACCTTC
TRBJ2-1 | TRBV5-4 | medium-sized | TRBD2 | CASSLDGAGGPREQFF | TGTGCCAGCAGCTTGGATGGGGCGGGAGGGCCGCGGGAGCAGTTCTTC
TRBJ1-2 | TRBV6-6 | NA | TRBD1 | CASRTGDLQGYTF | TGTGCCAGCCGGACAGGGGACCTTCAAGGCTACACCTTC
TRBJ2-1 | TRBV15 | NA | TRBD2 | CATSRDSGGYNEQFF | TGTGCCACCAGCAGAGATAGCGGGGGATACAATGAACAGTTCTTC
TRBJ1-3 | TRBV30 | NA | NA | CAWRSGDDGNTIYF | TGTGCCTGGAGAAGCGGGGACGATGGAAACACCATATATTTT
TRBJ2-7 | TRBV6-1 | NA | TRBD1 | CASSPRGTGVYEQYF | TGTGCCAGCAGTCCCCGCGGGACAGGGGTATACGAGCAGTACTTC
TRBJ1-6 | TRBV19 | NA | NA | CASSIEAGNSPLHF | TGTGCCAGTAGTATTGAAGCGGGGAATTCACCCCTCCACTTT
TRBJ2-7 | TRBV10-3 | NA | TRBD1 | CAISESQGQGRNEQYF | TGTGCCATCAGTGAATCGCAGGGACAGGGGAGGAACGAGCAGTACTTC
TRBJ2-1 | TRBV18 | NA | NA | CASSPTRAEQFF | TGTGCCAGCTCACCCACTAGGGCTGAGCAGTTCTTC
TRBJ2-5 | TRBV7-8 | NA | NA | CASSLEVQGRGETQYF | TGTGCCAGCAGCTTAGAGGTACAGGGCCGAGGGGAGACCCAGTACTTC
TRBJ2-7 | TRBV28 | NA | NA | CASRSTHLAATYEQYF | TGTGCCAGCAGGTCTACCCATTTAGCGGCAACCTACGAGCAGTACTTC
TRBJ1-1 | TRBV4-2 | NA | TRBD1 | CASSATTGVGRAFF | TGTGCCAGCAGCGCGACGACAGGGGTGGGTCGGGCTTTCTTT
TRBJ1-6 | TRBV7-2 | NA | NA | CASSFGGDNSPLHF | TGTGCCAGCAGCTTTGGCGGAGATAATTCACCCCTCCACTTT
TRBJ2-7 | TRBV7-9 | NA | TRBD1 | CASSADRGSSYEQYF | TGTGCCAGCAGCGCGGACAGGGGTTCCTCCTACGAGCAGTACTTC
TRBJ1-2 | TRBV6-6 | NA | NA | CASRRDGSYGYTF | TGTGCCAGCAGGCGGGACGGGAGCTATGGCTACACCTTC
TRBJ1-6 | TRBV2 | NA | NA | CASRSLGLNNSPLHF | TGTGCCAGCAGGAGCTTGGGGCTCAATAATTCACCCCTCCACTTT
TRBJ2-5 | TRBV6-5 | once | TRBD1 | CASSDPDREETQYF | TGTGCCAGCAGTGACCCGGACAGGGAAGAGACCCAGTACTTC